This T cell receptor beta chain was identified in a study of cytomegalovirus exposure and HLA in healthy donors. This CDR3 region has 15 residues. Germline CDR1 GTSNPN, CDR2 SVGIG (reference sequence). The V gene end was trimmed by 1 base and the J gene end by 6 bases; junction bases not matched to a gene: 10. Vbeta (60) and Jbeta (13) primers were used in the PCR. The data were produced by immunoSEQ multiplex PCR, yet TCRdb's version contains in-frame clones alone and is incomplete. In the table there are hundreds of thousands of clones, 85% of which are singletons. The table lists this clone with a count of one.

V and J are TRBV30 and TRBJ2-5, with TRBD1 matching over 8 bases. The sequence came from a girl aged 2-10 years in good health and CMV-seronegative. The source material was PBMCs. As DNA, the CDR3 is TGTGCCTGGAGTGGCGACAGGGGTCCTGTAAAGACCCAGTACTTC. This translates into CAWSGDRGPVKTQYF.